The present T cell receptor (beta chain) was sequenced within a study of long-term antiretroviral therapy in people with HIV. They ran version v3.0 of the immunoSEQ assay at survey level. The data were produced by immunoSEQ multiplex PCR, yet TCRdb's version contains in-frame clones alone and is incomplete. The sample has around 40,000 clones; 80% to 90% are singletons. The CDR3 runs 17 residues. Trimming cost V 6 bases and J 0 bases, with 18 bases left between them. The germline gives CDR1 SGHTA, CDR2 FQGTGA. The clonotype was recovered from a man aged 18 to 35 with HIV. Specimen: unsorted PBMCs, collected 2.2 years after starting antiretroviral therapy. The genes are TRBV7-3 and TRBJ2-1; the D is unclear. The CDR3 sequence: CASSSLGPLSSYNEQFF. The CDR3 DNA is TGTGCCAGCAGTTCCTTGGGCCCCCTTAGCTCCTACAATGAGCAGTTCTTC.